One and the same sample provided the 19 T cell receptor beta chains below, sequenced in a study of cytomegalovirus exposure and HLA in healthy donors. PCR involved 60 Vbeta and 13 Jbeta primers. Measured with immunoSEQ multiplex PCR; TCRdb has only the in-frame clones, and not every one. This repertoire shows under 200,000 clones, less than 90% found once; its top ten account for 0.31%. The sequencing input was PBMCs. The receptor set was obtained from a woman aged 30 to 39 in good health and CMV-seronegative.

The chain joins TRBV11-2 to TRBJ2-4; D remains ambiguous. Germline V gene lookup returns CDR1 SGHAT and CDR2 FQNNGV. The CDR3 extends over 17 amino acids. Trimming cost V 0 bases and J 1 base, with 13 bases left between them. CDR3 sequence reads: CASSLEAASRAKNIQYF. Written as DNA, the CDR3 is TGTGCCAGCAGCTTAGAGGCAGCGAGTAGGGCCAAAAACATTCAGTACTTC.

The chain employs TRBV28 and TRBJ2-2; 8 bases map to TRBD2. Germline CDR1 is MDHEN and CDR2 is SYDVKM. The CDR3 length is 16 residues. Losses at the gene ends were 4 bases for V and 4 bases for J; bases not matched to a gene: 8. CDR3 coding DNA: TGTGCCAGCAGTTCTCAGCGGGAGTTGGGCACCGGGGAGCTGTTTTTT. Translating gives CASSSQRELGTGELFF. The full variable domain, with the rest looked up from reference TRBV28 and TRBJ2-2, is DVKVTQSSRYLVKRTGEKVFLECVQDMDHENMFWYRQDPGLGLRLIYFSYDVKMKEKGDIPEGYSVSREKKERFSLILESASTNQTSMYLCASSSQRELGTGELFFGEGSRLTVL.

This sequence joins TRBV5-1 and TRBJ2-7, with unresolved D. V shed 0 bases and J shed 1 base, with 8 bases lying between them. This CDR3 comprises 14 residues. Germline V lookup: CDR1 SGHRS, CDR2 YFSETQ. CDR3 bases: TGCGCCAGCAGCTTGGTTGCCGGTTCCTACGAGCAGTACTTC. It encodes CASSLVAGSYEQYF.

A few counts support this clone. The chain uses TRBV4-2 and TRBJ1-1; no firm D call. This CDR3 comprises 15 residues. Trimming left V 1 base short and J 2 bases short, with 11 bases between. Per the germline V gene, CDR1 is LGHNA and CDR2 is YNFKEQ. The CDR3 DNA reads as TGTGCCAGCAGCCAAGCACTGGAGTATAACACTGAAGCTTTCTTT. Protein: CASSQALEYNTEAFF.

The chain combines TRBV19 with TRBJ1-1; possibly TRBD1 for D (6 bases). Germline-derived CDR1 and CDR2 are LNHDA and SQIVND (reference sequence). Trimming took off 6 bases at V and 0 bases at J, with 11 bases between the two ends. The length of the CDR3 is 14 residues. As DNA, the CDR3 is TGTGCCAGTAGCGCCGACAGGCTGAACACTGAAGCTTTCTTT. Amino acids: CASSADRLNTEAFF.

This rearrangement joins TRBV28 to TRBJ1-5; D is undetermined. Germline lookup yields CDR1 MDHEN and CDR2 SYDVKM. Trimming cost V 7 bases and J 4 bases, with 17 bases left between them. The CDR3 totals 15 residues. The CDR3 reads CASTVSGGWNQPQHF. The CDR3, as DNA: TGTGCCAGCACCGTGAGCGGTGGATGGAATCAGCCCCAGCATTTT.

The gene calls are TRBV5-4 and TRBJ2-7; TRBD2 agrees at 9 bases. The V segment lost 1 base and the J segment 0 bases; nucleotides outside the gene matches: 8. The V gene's germline CDR1 is SGHNT and CDR2 YYREEE (reference sequence). The CDR3 loop spans 17 amino acids. CDR3 protein: CASSLRLAGPLSYEQYF. The CDR3 nucleotides read TGTGCCAGCAGCTTGCGCCTAGCGGGGCCACTCTCCTACGAGCAGTACTTC.

The chain carries TRBV2 and TRBJ2-7; the match to TRBD1 covers 7 bases. CDR1 SNHLY and CDR2 FYNNEI come from the germline V gene. Trimming cost V 7 bases and J 4 bases; bases outside gene matches: 7. The CDR3 is 13 amino acids. In DNA, the CDR3 is TGTGCCAGCATTGAGGACAGGACTTACGAGCAGTACTTC. Translation gives CASIEDRTYEQYF.

In its sample, this clone was seen once. The chain employs TRBV20-1 and TRBJ2-1, with D hard to call. V was shortened by 5 bases and J by 10 bases, with 12 bases between the two germline ends. CDR3 length: 11 amino acids. Per the germline V gene, CDR1 is DFQATT and CDR2 is SNEGSKA (reference sequence). CDR3 loop: CSAATRWEQFF. The CDR3 coding sequence is TGCAGTGCTGCGACAAGGTGGGAGCAGTTCTTC.

The chain employs TRBV4-1 and TRBJ2-7; a possible D gene is TRBD2 (5 bases). The CDR3 extends over 13 amino acids. The V gene lost 4 bases and the J gene lost 6 bases, with 13 bases spanning the gap. Per germline, CDR1 MGHRA and CDR2 YSYEKL. The CDR3 here is CASSRGRASEQYF. The CDR3 bases are TGCGCCAGCAGCCGCGGGCGGGCCTCCGAGCAGTACTTC.

J is TRBJ1-5 and V is TRBV7-2; D gene unclear. Germline V gives CDR1 SGHTA, CDR2 FQGNSA. The CDR3 has 14 residues. V lost 2 bases and J 3 bases, leaving 8 bases between the germline ends. This CDR3 reads CASSLTGNNQPQHF. The CDR3 DNA is TGTGCCAGCAGCTTAACCGGGAACAATCAGCCCCAGCATTTT.

J is TRBJ2-3 and V is TRBV10-3; D is unresolved. The CDR3 is 14 residues long. V lost 2 bases to trimming and J lost 2 bases, with 8 bases between them. In germline, CDR1 is ENHRY, CDR2 SYGVKD. The CDR3 nucleotides are TGTGCCATCAGTGAGGTGTCAGACACAGATACGCAGTATTTT. Residues: CAISEVSDTDTQYF.

The chain employs TRBV6-6 and TRBJ2-7; no firm D call. Germline V gene lookup returns CDR1 MNHNY and CDR2 SVGAGI (reference sequence). The ends were cut back, 5 bases at V and 6 bases at J, with 8 bases in the middle. The CDR3 sequence is 11 residues long. CDR3 sequence: CASSGDTEQYF. The CDR3 nucleotides are TGTGCCAGCAGTGGCGACACCGAGCAGTACTTC.

J is TRBJ2-7 and V is TRBV5-1; the D gene is possibly TRBD2 (7 bases). Trimming left V 2 bases short and J 2 bases short, with 11 bases between. Germline lookup yields CDR1 SGHRS and CDR2 YFSETQ. The CDR3 length is 14 residues. CDR3 in amino acids: CASSLGGAPYEQYF. The CDR3 DNA reads as TGCGCCAGCAGCTTAGGGGGGGCACCCTACGAGCAGTACTTC.

The CDR3 sequence is CASASLAGITDTQYF. DNA of the CDR3: TGTGCCAGCGCGTCATTAGCGGGAATCACAGATACGCAGTATTTT. The rearrangement uses TRBV28 and TRBJ2-3; 8 nucleotides align to TRBD2. From germline, CDR1 is MDHEN and CDR2 SYDVKM. J lost 2 bases, V lost 8 bases, and 9 bases had no gene match. The CDR3 spans 15 residues.

The J gene is TRBJ1-1, the V gene TRBV5-6; 11 nucleotides align to TRBD1. Germline CDR1 SGHDT, CDR2 YYEEEE. Trimming removed 3 bases from V and 9 bases from J; junction bases left unmatched: 7. The CDR3 covers 14 residues. CDR3 coding DNA: TGTGCCAGCAGCTCGGGACAGGGGGAAAGAAAAGCTTTCTTT. Translation gives CASSSGQGERKAFF.

The chain uses TRBV6-1 and TRBJ2-7, with TRBD1 identical over 10 bases. CDR3 length: 13 residues. CDR1 and CDR2 (germline): MNHNS, SASEGT. The CDR3 region has the DNA TGTGCGTTAAGCAGGACAGGGGGATGGGAGCAGTACTTC. This codes for CALSRTGGWEQYF.

J is TRBJ1-1 and V is TRBV5-6; 7 bases are shared with TRBD1. This CDR3 region has 15 residues. Per the germline V gene, CDR1 is SGHDT and CDR2 is YYEEEE. V lost 2 bases, J lost 1 base, and 5 bases stayed unmatched. CDR3 sequence (DNA): TGTGCCAGCAGCTTACTCCGACAGGGGAACACTGAAGCTTTCTTT. Its protein product is CASSLLRQGNTEAFF.

This sequence joins TRBV5-1 and TRBJ2-7; D is perhaps TRBD1 (5 bases). V was shortened by 4 bases and J by 0 bases, with 8 bases between the two germline ends. The CDR3 totals 13 residues. The germline gives CDR1 SGHRS, CDR2 YFSETQ. The CDR3 loop is CASSAGPSYEQYF. Here the CDR3 DNA reads TGCGCCAGCAGCGCAGGGCCCTCCTACGAGCAGTACTTC.